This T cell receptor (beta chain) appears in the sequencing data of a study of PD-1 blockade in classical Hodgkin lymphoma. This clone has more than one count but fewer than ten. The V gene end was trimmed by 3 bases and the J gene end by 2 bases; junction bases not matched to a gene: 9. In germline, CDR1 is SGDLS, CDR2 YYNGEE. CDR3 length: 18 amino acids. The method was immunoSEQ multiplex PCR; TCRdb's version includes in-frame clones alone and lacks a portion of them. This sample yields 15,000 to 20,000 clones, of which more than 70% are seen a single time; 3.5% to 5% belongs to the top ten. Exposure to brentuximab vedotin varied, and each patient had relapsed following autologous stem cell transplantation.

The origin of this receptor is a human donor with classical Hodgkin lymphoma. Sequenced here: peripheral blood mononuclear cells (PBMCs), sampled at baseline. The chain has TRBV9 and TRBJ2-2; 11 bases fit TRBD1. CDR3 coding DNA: TGTGCCAGCAGCGATACCCTGGGACAGGGGGTAAACACCGGGGAGCTGTTTTTT. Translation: CASSDTLGQGVNTGELFF.